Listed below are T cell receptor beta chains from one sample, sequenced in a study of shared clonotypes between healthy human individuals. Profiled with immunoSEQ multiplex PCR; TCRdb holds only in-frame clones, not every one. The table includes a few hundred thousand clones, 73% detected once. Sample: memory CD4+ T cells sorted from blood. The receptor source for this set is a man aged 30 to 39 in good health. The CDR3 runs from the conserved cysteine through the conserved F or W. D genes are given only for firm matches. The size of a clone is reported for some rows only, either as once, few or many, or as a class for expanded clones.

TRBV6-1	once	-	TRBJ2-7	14	CASSPRQHRHEQYF	TGTGCCAGCAGTCCCCGGCAACACCGTCACGAGCAGTACTTC
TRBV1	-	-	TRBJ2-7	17	CTPKGGQDKSGVYEQYF	TGCACCCCGAAGGGGGGACAGGATAAATCTGGGGTCTACGAGCAGTACTTC
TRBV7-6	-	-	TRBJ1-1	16	CASSPLSTELNTEAFF	TGTGCCAGCAGCCCCCTTTCGACAGAATTGAACACTGAAGCTTTCTTT
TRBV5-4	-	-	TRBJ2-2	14	CASSLSGNTGELFF	TGTGCCAGCAGCTTGTCAGGAAACACCGGGGAGCTGTTTTTT
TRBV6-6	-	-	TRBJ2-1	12	CASSYRRGEQFF	TGTGCCAGCAGTTACCGGCGTGGGGAGCAGTTCTTC
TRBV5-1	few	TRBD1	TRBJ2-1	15	CASSEQGAINNEQFF	TGCGCCAGTAGTGAACAGGGGGCGATCAACAATGAGCAGTTCTTC
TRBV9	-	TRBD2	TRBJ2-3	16	CASSVQPGLVGNTQYF	TGTGCCAGCAGCGTACAGCCCGGACTAGTGGGAAATACGCAGTATTTT
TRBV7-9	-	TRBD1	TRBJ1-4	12	CASSLAGQGLFF	TGTGCCAGCAGCTTAGCAGGACAGGGACTGTTTTTT
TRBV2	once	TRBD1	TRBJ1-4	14	CASSAGQGTEKLFF	TGTGCCAGCAGTGCTGGACAGGGGACGGAAAAACTGTTTTTT
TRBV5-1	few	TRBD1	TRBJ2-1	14	CASSLGTGPNEQFF	TGCGCCAGCAGCCTGGGGACAGGGCCAAATGAGCAGTTCTTC
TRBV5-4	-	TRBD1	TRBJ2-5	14	CASSSTGGQETQYF	TGTGCCAGCAGCTCAACAGGGGGACAAGAGACCCAGTACTTC
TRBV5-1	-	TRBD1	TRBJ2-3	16	CASSRPDRAHTDTQYF	TGCGCCAGCAGTCGCCCGGACAGGGCGCACACAGATACGCAGTATTTT
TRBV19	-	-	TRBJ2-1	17	CASSIPFPSRSRDEQFF	TGTGCCAGTAGTATCCCTTTTCCTAGTCGATCCCGCGATGAGCAGTTCTTC
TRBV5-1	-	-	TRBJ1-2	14	CASSLVSTNYGYTF	TGCGCCAGCAGCTTGGTTAGTACTAACTATGGCTACACCTTC
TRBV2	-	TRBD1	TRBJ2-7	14	CASSEYRGHGEQYF	TGTGCCAGCAGTGAGTATAGGGGGCACGGCGAGCAGTACTTC
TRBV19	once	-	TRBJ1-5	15	CASMKDGYSNQPQHF	TGTGCCAGTATGAAAGACGGTTATAGCAATCAGCCCCAGCATTTT
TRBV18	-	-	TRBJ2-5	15	CASSPPTARGETQYF	TGTGCCAGCTCACCACCGACCGCCCGGGGAGAGACCCAGTACTTC
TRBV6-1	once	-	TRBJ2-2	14	CASSPRGGTGELFF	TGTGCCAGCAGTCCCAGGGGGGGGACCGGGGAGCTGTTTTTT
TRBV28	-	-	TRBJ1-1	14	CASSFSGAGTPVDF	TGTGCCAGCAGTTTCTCCGGGGCCGGGACCCCAGTTGACTTT
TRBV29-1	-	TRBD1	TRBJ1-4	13	CSGRRQGSGPLFF	TGCAGCGGAAGGAGACAGGGTTCAGGGCCTTTGTTTTTT
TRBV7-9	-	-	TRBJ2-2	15	CASSLVPTNTGELFF	TGTGCCAGCAGCTTAGTCCCAACGAACACCGGGGAGCTGTTTTTT
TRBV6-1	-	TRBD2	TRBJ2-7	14	CASEPGTTNREQYF	TGTGCCAGCGAACCCGGGACTACCAACCGGGAGCAGTACTTC
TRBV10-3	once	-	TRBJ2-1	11	CAISEEREQFF	TGTGCCATCAGTGAAGAGCGGGAGCAGTTCTTC
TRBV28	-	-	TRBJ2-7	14	CASSWRDSSYEQYF	TGTGCCAGCAGTTGGCGGGATAGCTCCTACGAGCAGTACTTC
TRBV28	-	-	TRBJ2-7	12	CASSLLLYEQYF	TGTGCCAGCAGTTTATTACTCTACGAGCAGTACTTC
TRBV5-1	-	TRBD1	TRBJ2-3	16	CASSLEGDSSTDTQYF	TGCGCCAGCAGCTTGGAGGGGGACAGTAGCACAGATACGCAGTATTTT
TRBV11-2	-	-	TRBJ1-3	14	CASSLSNSGNTIYF	TGTGCCAGCAGCCTGTCGAACTCTGGAAACACCATATATTTT
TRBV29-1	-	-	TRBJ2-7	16	CSVEGSVLGPHYEQYF	TGCAGCGTTGAAGGAAGTGTGCTCGGGCCCCATTACGAGCAGTACTTC